Following are 9 T cell receptor beta chains from one sample sequenced in a study of cytomegalovirus exposure and HLA in healthy donors. The study ran its PCR with 60 Vbeta and 13 Jbeta primers. Produced via immunoSEQ multiplex PCR; TCRdb's table is partial and in-frame only. The top ten hold around 2% of the sample, which has around 130,000 clones, 80% to 90% seen once. The source material was PBMCs. These receptors all stem from a man aged 35 to 55 in good health and CMV-seronegative.

The chain employs TRBV4-3 and TRBJ2-7; D is possibly TRBD2 (8 bases). Trimming shortened V by 4 bases and J by 3 bases, and 16 bases separated the two germline ends. Germline V CDR1 and CDR2: LGHNA, YSLEER. This CDR3 has 15 amino acids. CDR3 DNA sequence: TGCGCCAGCAGCCCCGGGGGGGACAGCTACTACGAGCAGTACTTC. Encoded protein: CASSPGGDSYYEQYF.

The chain joins TRBV11-3 to TRBJ2-2; 11 bases fit TRBD2. The germline CDR1 and CDR2 sequences are SGHNT and YENEEA. This CDR3 spans 15 amino acids. Unmatched junction bases numbered 3, after V lost 2 bases and J lost 7 bases. In DNA form, the CDR3 reads TGTGCCAGCAGCTTATTTAGCGGGAGGGTCGGGGAGCTGTTTTTT. Protein product: CASSLFSGRVGELFF. Together with reference TRBV11-3 and TRBJ2-2, the CDR3 gives the full variable domain: EAGVVQSPRYKIIEKKQPVAFWCNPISGHNTLYWYLQNLGQGPELLIRYENEEAVDDSQLPKDRFSAERLKGVDSTLKIQPAELGDSAVYLCASSLFSGRVGELFFGEGSRLTVL.

V and J are TRBV5-6 and TRBJ1-2, with TRBD1 as a possible D gene (5 bases). V was pared by 3 bases and J by 8 bases, with 17 bases between. Germline CDR1 reads SGHDT; CDR2 reads YYEEEE. The CDR3 is made up of 14 amino acids. The CDR3 DNA reads TGTGCCAGCAGCTCGGACCTGGCCCCAGGGGGCTACACCTTC. It specifies CASSSDLAPGGYTF.

The rearrangement joins TRBV29-1 to TRBJ2-2; 8 positions match TRBD1. CDR1 and CDR2 (germline): SQVTM, ANQGSEA. The CDR3 totals 15 residues. V was clipped by 5 bases and J by 3 bases; unmatched bases: 8. CDR3 in amino acids: CSVPGGSMDTGELFF. In DNA, the CDR3 is TGCAGCGTTCCAGGGGGCTCGATGGACACCGGGGAGCTGTTTTTT.

The rearrangement joins TRBV12-5 to TRBJ2-3; 7 nucleotides align to TRBD1. J lost 4 bases, V lost 7 bases, and 5 bases had no gene match. From germline, CDR1 is LGHNT and CDR2 FRNRAP. The CDR3 loop spans 13 amino acids. The CDR3 spells CASARGLADTQYF. The CDR3 DNA is TGTGCTAGTGCTAGGGGGCTCGCAGATACGCAGTATTTT.

V gene TRBV5-4 combines with J gene TRBJ1-2; D perhaps matches TRBD1 (5 bases). CDR3 length: 14 amino acids. V dropped 0 bases and J dropped 7 bases, with 13 bases sitting between them. Per the germline V gene, CDR1 is SGHNT and CDR2 is YYREEE (reference sequence). The CDR3 DNA reads as TGTGCCAGCAGCTTGGTAGGCAGGGAGGGTGGCTACACCTTC. The encoded protein is CASSLVGREGGYTF.

This clone was observed once. This chain joins TRBV27 and TRBJ2-5, with D possibly matching TRBD2 (7 bases). The CDR3 consists of 13 residues. V lost 4 bases, J lost 8 bases, and 14 bases lay in between. CDR1 is MNHEY and CDR2 is SMNVEV in the germline V gene (reference sequence). The CDR3 protein is CASSSGGRDTQYF. Here the CDR3 DNA reads TGTGCCAGCAGTTCGGGGGGCAGGGACACCCAGTACTTC.

The genes are TRBV5-6 and TRBJ2-3; D ambiguous. Germline V gene sequence: CDR1 SGHDT, CDR2 YYEEEE. V lost 0 bases, J lost 4 bases, and 9 bases lay in between. This CDR3 spans 14 amino acids. The CDR3 protein is CASSLALVADTQYF. In DNA form, the CDR3 reads TGTGCCAGCAGCTTGGCCCTGGTAGCAGATACGCAGTATTTT.

The chain uses TRBV10-1 and TRBJ2-5; TRBD1 might be the D (6 bases). Germline V gives CDR1 WNHNN, CDR2 SYGVQD (reference sequence). The V end was cut by 5 bases, the J end by 6 bases, with 13 bases between. The CDR3 contains 13 residues. This chain's CDR3 is CASSKQGVQTQYF. The DNA for the CDR3 is TGCGCCAGCAGTAAACAGGGTGTGCAGACCCAGTACTTC.